This T cell receptor (beta chain) was recovered during a study of blood T cell repertoires in COVID-19. Study context: COVID-19 samples collected from the United States, Italy and Spain covered acute and convalescent phases. In each case, the material was cDNA or gDNA derived from T cells, B-cell-depleted T cells, or PBMCs.

The trim removed 7 bases at V and 10 bases at J, leaving 9 bases unmatched. This CDR3 is built from 13 residues. Per germline, CDR1 SNHLY and CDR2 FYNNEI. In its sample, this clone was seen once. Clones were read by immunoSEQ multiplex PCR, and TCRdb kept only the in-frame ones, dropping some. Found here are under 200,000 clones, almost 85% of them singletons; the top ten hold approximately 7.7%. This sequence was found in a man aged 40-55 years who had recovered from COVID-19. The chain recombines TRBV2 with TRBJ2-4; 8 positions agree with TRBD1. The material sequenced was peripheral blood. This chain's CDR3 is CASTVGQGTIQYF. Written as DNA, the CDR3 is TGTGCCAGCACCGTCGGACAGGGTACAATTCAGTACTTC. Supplemented by reference TRBV2 and TRBJ2-4, the full variable domain reads EPEVTQTPSHQVTQMGQEVILRCVPISNHLYFYWYRQILGQKVEFLVSFYNNEISEKSEIFDDQFSVERPDGSNFTLKIRSTKLEDSAMYFCASTVGQGTIQYFGAGTRLSVL.